Listed here is a single TCR beta chain. What it binds is unknown. The source of the sample is a study of Ad26.COV2.S vaccination and SARS-CoV-2 variants. Across the whole study: By the intramuscular route, Ad26.COV2.S was given once, or twice 56 days apart. Points from the study as a whole: Recipients of either vaccine or placebo displayed similar breadth of non-spike TCRs.

The CDR3 runs to 12 residues. Trimming pared 1 base from V and 5 bases from J, leaving 5 bases between. Only in-frame clones appear in the TCRdb table, and some are missing; sequencing was by immunoSEQ multiplex PCR. Here the sample spans about 440,000 clones, 90% being singletons. Treatment here: about 20 received Ad26.COV2.S at low or high dose, single or two shots; about 5 received placebo; per-sample allocation not given. Collection of the samples took place on day 63 after the first injection of vaccine or placebo. An adult donor aged 18-55 years was enrolled in Boston. The sequence came from a person aged 18-65 years who received the Ad26.COV2.S COVID-19 vaccine or a placebo. The V gene is TRBV12-3 or TRBV12-4, the J gene TRBJ1-1, with D unclear. This specimen was peripheral blood, taken in a trial of Ad26.COV2.S vaccine versus placebo. CDR3 sequence: CASSLGPTEAFF. In DNA form, the CDR3 reads TGTGCCAGCAGTTTAGGCCCTACTGAAGCTTTCTTT.